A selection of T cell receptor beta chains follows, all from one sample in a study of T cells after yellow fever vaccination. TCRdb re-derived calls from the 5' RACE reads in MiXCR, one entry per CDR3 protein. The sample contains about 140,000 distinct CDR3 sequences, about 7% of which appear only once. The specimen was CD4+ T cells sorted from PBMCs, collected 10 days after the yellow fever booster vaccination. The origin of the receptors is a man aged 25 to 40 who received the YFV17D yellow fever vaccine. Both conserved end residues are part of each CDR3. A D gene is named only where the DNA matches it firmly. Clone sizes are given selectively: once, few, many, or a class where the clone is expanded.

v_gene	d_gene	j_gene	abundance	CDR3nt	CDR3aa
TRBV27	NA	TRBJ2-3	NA	TGTGCCAGCAAATCGGCCCCAGATACGCAGTATTTT	CASKSAPDTQYF
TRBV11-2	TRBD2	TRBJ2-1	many	TGTGCCAGCAGCTTAGATGCGGGAGTTAGAGTTGGCAATGAGCAGTTCTTC	CASSLDAGVRVGNEQFF
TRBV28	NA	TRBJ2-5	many	TGTGCCAGCAGTGGGGCGTACGGGATAGGAGAGACCCAGTACTTC	CASSGAYGIGETQYF
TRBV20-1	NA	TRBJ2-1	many	TGCAGTGCTAGAGGGGACAATGAGCAGTTCTTC	CSARGDNEQFF
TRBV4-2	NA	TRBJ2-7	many	TGTGCCAGCAGCCAAGAACCGGGAGTAGGTGAGCAGTACTTC	CASSQEPGVGEQYF
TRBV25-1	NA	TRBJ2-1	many	TGTGCCAGCAGTGGAGGCCCACTGCATGAGCAGTTCTTC	CASSGGPLHEQFF
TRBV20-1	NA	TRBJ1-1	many	TGCAGTGCTAGAACGGGACAAATTATCTTGAACACTGAAGCTTTCTTT	CSARTGQIILNTEAFF
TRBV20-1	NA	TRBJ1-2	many	TGCAGTGCAATGGACGAGAACTATGGCTACACCTTC	CSAMDENYGYTF
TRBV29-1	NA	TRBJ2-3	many	TGCAGCGTTGGAGTCCGGCCCGGGGAGACAGATACGCAGTATTTT	CSVGVRPGETDTQYF
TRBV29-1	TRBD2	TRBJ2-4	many	TGCAGCGTCGACGCGGGAGAAAACATTCAGTACTTC	CSVDAGENIQYF
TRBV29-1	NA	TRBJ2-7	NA	TGCAGCGTTGCGCTACCGAGACTACGGCGTTACGAGCAGTACTTC	CSVALPRLRRYEQYF
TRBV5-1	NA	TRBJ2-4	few	TGCGCCAGCAGCCCCCCCGGTCCTGCGGCCAAAAACATTCAGTACTTC	CASSPPGPAAKNIQYF
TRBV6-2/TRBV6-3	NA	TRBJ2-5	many	TGTGCCAGCAGCAGACGGTACCAAGAGACCCAGTACTTC	CASSRRYQETQYF
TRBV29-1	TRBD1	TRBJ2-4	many	TGCAGCGTAAGACAGGGGAACATTCAGTACTTC	CSVRQGNIQYF
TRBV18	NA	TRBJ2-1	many	TGTGCCAGCTCACCAGTTTTCAATGAGCAGTTCTTC	CASSPVFNEQFF
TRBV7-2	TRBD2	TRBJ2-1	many	TGTGCCAGCAGCTTGACTAGCGGGATGTGGGGTGAGCAGTTCTTC	CASSLTSGMWGEQFF
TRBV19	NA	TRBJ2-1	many	TGTGCCAGTAATGGGATTCTCCCGAGGAATGAGCAGTTCTTC	CASNGILPRNEQFF
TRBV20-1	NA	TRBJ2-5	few	TGCAGTGCTAAGATGGATTCGAGGGAGACCCAGTACTTC	CSAKMDSRETQYF
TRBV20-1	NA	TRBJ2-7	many	TGCAGTGCTAAGAGACCGGGGGCCTCCTACGAGCAGTACTTC	CSAKRPGASYEQYF
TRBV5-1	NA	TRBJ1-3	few	TGCGCCAGCAGCTTGGGCTTATCTGGAAACACCATATATTTT	CASSLGLSGNTIYF
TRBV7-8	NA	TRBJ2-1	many	TGTGCCAGCAGCCCCGGCCGGGGAGTTTACAATGAGCAGTTCTTC	CASSPGRGVYNEQFF
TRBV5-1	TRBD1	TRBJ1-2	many	TGCGCCAGCAGCTGGGGGGACAGAAATGAAAACTATGGCTACACCTTC	CASSWGDRNENYGYTF
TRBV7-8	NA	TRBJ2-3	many	TGTGCCAGCAGCTTAAAAGAGGGAACGCAGTATTTT	CASSLKEGTQYF
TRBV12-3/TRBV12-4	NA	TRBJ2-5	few	TGTGCCAGCAGCCCCGGCGACCGGGAGACCCAGTACTTC	CASSPGDRETQYF
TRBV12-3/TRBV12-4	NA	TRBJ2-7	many	TGTGCCAGCAGTTTAACAGGGGGGGTGCAGTACTTC	CASSLTGGVQYF
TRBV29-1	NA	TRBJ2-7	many	TGCAGCGTTGCGATAAGGGACTACGAGCAGTACTTC	CSVAIRDYEQYF
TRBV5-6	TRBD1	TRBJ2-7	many	TGTGCCAGCAGCCCCGGGACAGGGGGAGCGTGGACCTACGAGCAGTACTTC	CASSPGTGGAWTYEQYF
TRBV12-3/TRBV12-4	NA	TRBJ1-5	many	TGTGCCAGCAGTTGGGGCTCCCAGCCCCAGCATTTT	CASSWGSQPQHF
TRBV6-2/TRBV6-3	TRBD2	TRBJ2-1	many	TGTGCCAGCAGTTACTGGACGACTACGGGACTAGCGGGATCCTACAATGAGCAGTTCTTC	CASSYWTTTGLAGSYNEQFF
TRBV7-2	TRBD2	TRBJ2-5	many	TGTGCCAGCAGCCCAACTAGCGGAGGGGGAGAGACCCAGTACTTC	CASSPTSGGGETQYF
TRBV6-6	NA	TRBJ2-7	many	TGTGCCAGCAGACCGCCCCCCTCCTACGAGCAGTACTTC	CASRPPPSYEQYF
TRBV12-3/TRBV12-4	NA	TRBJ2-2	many	TGTGCCAGCAGTTTACAGGACAGAATAACCGGGGAGCTGTTTTTT	CASSLQDRITGELFF
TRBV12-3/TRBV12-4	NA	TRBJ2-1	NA	TGTGCCAGCGAAGAGACGGTTAACAATGAGCAGTTCTTC	CASEETVNNEQFF
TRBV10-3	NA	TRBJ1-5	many	TGTGCCATCAGTGAGAGAGGTACGAGCAATCAGCCCCAGCATTTT	CAISERGTSNQPQHF
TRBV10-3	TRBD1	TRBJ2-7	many	TGTGCCATCAGCGACCAGGACAGGGAGAGCTCCTACGAGCAGTACTTC	CAISDQDRESSYEQYF
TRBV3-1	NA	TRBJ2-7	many	TGTGCCACCTCGGGGAGCGGGACATTTGGGCAGTACTTC	CATSGSGTFGQYF
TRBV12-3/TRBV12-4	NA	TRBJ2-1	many	TGTGCCAGCAGTCCGACAGCGGGCCGGGGCTCCTACAATGAGCAGTTCTTC	CASSPTAGRGSYNEQFF
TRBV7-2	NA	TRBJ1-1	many	TGTGCCAGCAGCTTCTCGGCGGCGAACACTGAAGCTTTCTTT	CASSFSAANTEAFF
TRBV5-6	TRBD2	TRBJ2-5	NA	TGTGCCAGCAGCTTGCCTAGCCGGGGGGTGACCCAGTACTTC	CASSLPSRGVTQYF
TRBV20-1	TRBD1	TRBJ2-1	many	TGCAGTGCTAGAGAGGGACAGGGCCGGAATGAGCAGTTCTTC	CSAREGQGRNEQFF
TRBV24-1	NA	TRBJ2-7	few	TGTGCCACCAGTGACCGGGACGGACGAGACGAGCAGTACTTC	CATSDRDGRDEQYF